Here is one TCR beta chain with its context. As yet, its antigen is unknown. V lost 5 bases, J lost 7 bases, and 18 bases lay in between. CDR1 is MNHEY, CDR2 SMNVEV, per germline (reference sequence). This CDR3 has 15 amino acids. This sample is drawn from a study of Tregs in tolerant kidney transplant recipients. Study-level information: Recipients received nonmyeloablative bone marrow transplants from related graft donors, with transient mixed chimerism. General observations from the study: Some patients' samples used different primers over time, so nucleotide sequences weren't comparable.

TCRdb's table, derived via immunoSEQ multiplex PCR, lists solely in-frame clones and lacks some. The sample consists of about 69,000 clones, 85% to 90% of them appearing once. This sequence joins TRBV27 and TRBJ2-1, with a weak D call TRBD2 (5 bases). The sample here was CD4+ T cells from blood, taken before the transplant. The TCR sequence derives from a human donor who received a combined kidney and bone marrow transplant. CDR3 DNA sequence: TGTGCCAGCAGTCTTACTAGTCCCCATCGGAATGAGCAGTTCTTC. Its protein product is CASSLTSPHRNEQFF.